The clone carrying this T cell receptor (beta chain) occurred once. Its antigen is unidentified. Germline V gene lookup returns CDR1 LGHDT and CDR2 YNNKEL (reference sequence). Trimming stripped 4 bases from V and 4 bases from J, with 13 bases between. CDR3 size: 14 residues. This sample stems from a study of type 1 regulatory T cells. Study summary: This in vitro CD4 product, T-allo10, is enriched for Tr1 cells and alloantigen-specific.

Graft donor-derived T-allo10 cells were described as host-alloantigen-specific, anergic, and alloantigen-specifically suppressive. In TCRdb, the reads were re-called with MiXCR into one record per CDR3 protein. The table includes about 74,000 distinct CDR3 sequences, around 68% detected once. This TCR derives from a human donor in good health. Sequenced: cultured T cells, either the whole culture or a sorted T cell fraction (not recorded which). As to subset: Tr1-enriched cell product generated in vitro against host alloantigens. The V gene is TRBV3-1, the J gene TRBJ2-5, with D tentatively TRBD1 (5 bases). The CDR3 DNA sequence: TGTGCCAGCAGCCGCAGGGTTTTGGGAGAGACCCAGTACTTC. It codes for CASSRRVLGETQYF.